The TCR beta chain under discussion was sequenced for a study of T cells after yellow fever vaccination. Study observations and caveats: Most primary-vaccination clones recurred post-booster (nearly 98% CD4, around 86% CD8). CD4 and CD8 compartments shared a small share of clonotypes, likely from convergent recombination.

Making TCR cDNA involved 5'RACE template switching, which added UMIs and a universal primer site. From the 5' RACE reads, TCRdb called clonotypes with MiXCR, one entry per CDR3 protein. The data contain roughly 96,000 distinct CDR3 sequences, roughly 9% of them singletons. This clonotype turned up a few times. This sequence originates from a young man who received the YFV17D yellow fever vaccine. This sample comprised CD8+ T cells not binding an NS4B(214-222) dextramer, sorted from PBMCs, obtained less than 16 days after the first yellow fever vaccination.

In DNA, the CDR3 is TGTGCCAGCAGTTTATATAGGAGTCAGCCCCAGCATTTT. It yields the protein CASSLYRSQPQHF. The chain combines TRBV27 with TRBJ1-5; D gene uncertain. Trimming removed 1 base from V and 6 bases from J, with 7 bases in between. The germline gives CDR1 MNHEY, CDR2 SMNVEV (reference sequence). There are 13 residues in the CDR3.